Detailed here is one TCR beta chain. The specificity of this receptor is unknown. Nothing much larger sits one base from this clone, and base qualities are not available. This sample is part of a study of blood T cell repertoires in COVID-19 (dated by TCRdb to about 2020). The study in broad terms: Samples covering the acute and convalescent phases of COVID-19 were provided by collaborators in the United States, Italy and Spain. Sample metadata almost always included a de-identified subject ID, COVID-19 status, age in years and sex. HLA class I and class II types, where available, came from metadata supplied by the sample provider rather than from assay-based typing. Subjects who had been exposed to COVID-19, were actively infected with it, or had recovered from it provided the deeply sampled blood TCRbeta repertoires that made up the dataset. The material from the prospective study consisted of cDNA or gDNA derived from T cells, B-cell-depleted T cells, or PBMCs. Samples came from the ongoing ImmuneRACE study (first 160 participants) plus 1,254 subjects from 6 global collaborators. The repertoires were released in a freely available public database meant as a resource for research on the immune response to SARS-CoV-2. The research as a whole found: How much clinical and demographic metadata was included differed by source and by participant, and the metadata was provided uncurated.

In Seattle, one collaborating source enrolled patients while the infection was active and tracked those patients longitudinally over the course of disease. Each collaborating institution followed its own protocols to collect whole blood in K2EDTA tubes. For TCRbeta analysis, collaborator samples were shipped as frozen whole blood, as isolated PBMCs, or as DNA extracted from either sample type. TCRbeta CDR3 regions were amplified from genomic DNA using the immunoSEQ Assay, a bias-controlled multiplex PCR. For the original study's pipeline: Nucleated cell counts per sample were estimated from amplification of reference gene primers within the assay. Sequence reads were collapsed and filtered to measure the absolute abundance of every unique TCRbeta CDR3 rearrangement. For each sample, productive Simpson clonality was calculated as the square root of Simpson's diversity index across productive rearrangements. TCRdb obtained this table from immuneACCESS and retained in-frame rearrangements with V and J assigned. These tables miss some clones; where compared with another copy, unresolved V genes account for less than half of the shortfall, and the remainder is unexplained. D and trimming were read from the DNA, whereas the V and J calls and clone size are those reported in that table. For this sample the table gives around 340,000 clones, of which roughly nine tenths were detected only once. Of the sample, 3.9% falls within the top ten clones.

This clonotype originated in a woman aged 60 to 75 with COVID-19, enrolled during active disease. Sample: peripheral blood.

The CDR3 protein is CASSLEFAGGVSREAFF. In nucleotide form, the sequence is TGTGCCAGCAGCTTAGAATTCGCAGGAGGGGTTTCTAGGGAAGCTTTCTTT. The rearrangement joined TRBV7-9 to TRBJ1-1; the D gene is perhaps TRBD1, on 5 matching bases. The germline V gene (reference sequence) sets CDR1 to SEHNR and CDR2 to FQNEAQ. The CDR3 sequence holds 17 residues, the cysteine and phenylalanine included. Only CDR3 DNA is held: 51 bases, read in frame from base 1. The V end loses 1 base and the J end loses 8 bases, and a stretch of 23 bases separates them.